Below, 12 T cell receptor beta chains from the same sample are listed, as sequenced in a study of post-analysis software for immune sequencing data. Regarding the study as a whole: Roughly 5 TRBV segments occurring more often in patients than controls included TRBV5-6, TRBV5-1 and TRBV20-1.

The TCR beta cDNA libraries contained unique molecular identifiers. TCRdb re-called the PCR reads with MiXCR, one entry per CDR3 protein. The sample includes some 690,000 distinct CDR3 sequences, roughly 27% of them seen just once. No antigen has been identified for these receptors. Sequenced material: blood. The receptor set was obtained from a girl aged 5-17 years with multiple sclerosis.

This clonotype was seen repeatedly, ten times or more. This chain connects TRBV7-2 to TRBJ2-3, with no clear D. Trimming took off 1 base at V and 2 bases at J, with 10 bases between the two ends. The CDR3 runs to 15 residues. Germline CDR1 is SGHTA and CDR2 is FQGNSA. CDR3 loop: CASSLVGRNTDTQYF. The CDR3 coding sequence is TGTGCCAGCAGCTTAGTGGGTCGGAACACAGATACGCAGTATTTT. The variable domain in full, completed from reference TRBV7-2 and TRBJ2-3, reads GAGVSQSPSNKVTEKGKDVELRCDPISGHTALYWYRQSLGQGLEFLIYFQGNSAPDKSGLPSDRFSAERTGGSVSTLTIQRTQQEDSAVYLCASSLVGRNTDTQYFGPGTRLTVL.

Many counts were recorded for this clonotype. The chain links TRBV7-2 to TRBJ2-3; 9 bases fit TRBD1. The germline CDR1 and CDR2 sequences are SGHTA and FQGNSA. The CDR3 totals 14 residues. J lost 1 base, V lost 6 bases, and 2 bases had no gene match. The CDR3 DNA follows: TGTGCCAGCAGGCGGACAGGGGGCACAGATACGCAGTATTTT. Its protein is CASRRTGGTDTQYF. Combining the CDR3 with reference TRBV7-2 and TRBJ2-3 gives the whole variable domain GAGVSQSPSNKVTEKGKDVELRCDPISGHTALYWYRQSLGQGLEFLIYFQGNSAPDKSGLPSDRFSAERTGGSVSTLTIQRTQQEDSAVYLCASRRTGGTDTQYFGPGTRLTVL.

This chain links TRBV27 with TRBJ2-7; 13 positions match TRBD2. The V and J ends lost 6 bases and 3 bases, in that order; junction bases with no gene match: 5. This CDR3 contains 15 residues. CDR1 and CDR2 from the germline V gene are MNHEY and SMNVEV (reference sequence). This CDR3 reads CASSGGLAGFYEQYF. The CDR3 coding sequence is TGTGCCAGCAGCGGGGGACTAGCGGGGTTCTACGAGCAGTACTTC.

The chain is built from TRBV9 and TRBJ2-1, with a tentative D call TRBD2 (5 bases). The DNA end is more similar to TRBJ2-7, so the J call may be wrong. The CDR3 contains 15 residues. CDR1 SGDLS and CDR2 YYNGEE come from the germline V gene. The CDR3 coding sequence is TGTGCCAGCAGCGTTAGGACTGTCTCCTACAATGAGCAGTACTTC. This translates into CASSVRTVSYNEQYF.

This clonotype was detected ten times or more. In DNA, the CDR3 is TGCAGCGTTGTGACAGGGGGCCTTACCCACGAGCAGTACTTC. Translating it yields CSVVTGGLTHEQYF. J is TRBJ2-7 and V is TRBV29-1; TRBD1 matches at 10 bases. The germline gives CDR1 SQVTM, CDR2 ANQGSEA. This CDR3 contains 14 residues. The trim removed 4 bases at V and 5 bases at J, leaving 8 bases unmatched.

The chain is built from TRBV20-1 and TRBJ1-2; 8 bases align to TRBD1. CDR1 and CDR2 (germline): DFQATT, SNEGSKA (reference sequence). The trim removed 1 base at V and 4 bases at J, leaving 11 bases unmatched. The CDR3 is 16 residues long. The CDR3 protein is CSARGRAGGLVYGYTF. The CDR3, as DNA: TGCAGTGCTAGAGGAAGGGCAGGGGGCCTGGTCTATGGCTACACCTTC.

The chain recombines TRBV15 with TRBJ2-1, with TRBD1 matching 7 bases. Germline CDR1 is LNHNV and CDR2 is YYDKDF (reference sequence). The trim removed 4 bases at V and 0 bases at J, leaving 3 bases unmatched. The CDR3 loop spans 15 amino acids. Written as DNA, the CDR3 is TGTGCCACCAGCATAGGGACAGACTCCTACAATGAGCAGTTCTTC. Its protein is CATSIGTDSYNEQFF.

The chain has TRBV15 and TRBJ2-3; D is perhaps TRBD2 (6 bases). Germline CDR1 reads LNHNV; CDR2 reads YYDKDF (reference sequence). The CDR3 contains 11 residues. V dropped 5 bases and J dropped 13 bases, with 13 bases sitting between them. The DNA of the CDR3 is TGTGCCACCAGCGGCGGGACCGAGGAGTATTTT. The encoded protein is CATSGGTEEYF.

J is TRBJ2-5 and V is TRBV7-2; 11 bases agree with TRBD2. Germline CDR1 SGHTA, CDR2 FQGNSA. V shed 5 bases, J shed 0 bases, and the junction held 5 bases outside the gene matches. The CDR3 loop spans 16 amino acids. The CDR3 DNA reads TGTGCCAGCAGCCATAGACTAGCGGGGTACCAAGAGACCCAGTACTTC. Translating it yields CASSHRLAGYQETQYF.

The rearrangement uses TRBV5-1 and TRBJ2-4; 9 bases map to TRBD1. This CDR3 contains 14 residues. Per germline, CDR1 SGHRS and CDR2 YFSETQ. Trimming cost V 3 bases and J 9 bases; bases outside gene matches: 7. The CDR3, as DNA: TGCGCCAGCAGCTCCCCGGGACAGGGACTCATTCAGTACTTC. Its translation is CASSSPGQGLIQYF.

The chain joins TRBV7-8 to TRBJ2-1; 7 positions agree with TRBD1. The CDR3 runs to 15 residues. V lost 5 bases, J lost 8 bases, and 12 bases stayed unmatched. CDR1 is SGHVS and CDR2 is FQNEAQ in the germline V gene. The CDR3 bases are TGTGCCAGCAGCCAGGTCGGGCAGGGGGACGATGAGCAGTTCTTC. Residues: CASSQVGQGDDEQFF.

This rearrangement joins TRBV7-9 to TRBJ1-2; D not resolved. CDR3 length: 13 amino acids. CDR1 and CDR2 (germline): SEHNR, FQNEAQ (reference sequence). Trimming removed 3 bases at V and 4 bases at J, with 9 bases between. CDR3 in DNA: TGTGCCAGCAGCTTCCCCGACACCTATGGCTACACCTTC. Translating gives CASSFPDTYGYTF.